The text below deals with one T cell receptor beta chain. The data originate from a study of blood T cell repertoires in COVID-19. Whole-study context: Acute-phase and convalescent COVID-19 samples originated in the United States, Italy and Spain. PBMCs, B-cell-depleted T cells, or T cells were the source of the cDNA or gDNA that made up the material.

How the authors handled the data: Estimates of nucleated cell counts were drawn from the amplification of reference gene primers. Assay used: immunoSEQ multiplex PCR; TCRdb lists only in-frame clones, some missing. V, J and clone size are those of that table, while D and trimming were read from the DNA. Among about 43,000 clones listed, 86% were seen once. The receptor comes from a man aged 55 to 70 with active COVID-19. The sequenced material came from peripheral blood.

The CDR3 DNA follows: TGTGCCAGCAGCTTATGGGGGGATAGCAATCAGCCCCAGCATTTT. The encoded protein is CASSLWGDSNQPQHF. The chain couples TRBV7-2 to TRBJ1-5; weak D call: TRBD1 (5 bases). V gave up 2 bases and J gave up 0 bases, with 8 bases separating them. This CDR3 is 15 amino acids long. The germline CDR1 and CDR2 sequences are SGHTA and FQGNSA.